This entry lists 17 T cell receptor beta chains sequenced from one sample in a study of T cells in women clearing cervical HPV infection. TCRdb keeps only in-frame clones here, not all; method: immunoSEQ multiplex PCR. The sample has 30,000 to 40,000 clones; the top ten hold 6% to 7.5%. Sequenced input: blood buffy coat. These receptor sequences come from a woman between 18 and 70 years old with a cervical HPV16 infection that either progressed to CIN3+ or cleared (not recorded which).

About this clone: The CDR3 is cut off 3 residues early in the read; its end comes from the germline J gene. This chain links TRBV2 with TRBJ2-2; 8 positions match TRBD2. Germline V gene data show CDR1 as SNHLY and CDR2 as FYNNEI. The ends lost 8 bases at V and 2 bases at J; junction bases unmatched: 4. The CDR3 has 14 residues. CDR3 DNA, as far as it was read: TGTGCCAGCGGGACTAGAGGAAACACCGGGGAG. Protein: CASGTRGNTGE. The entire CDR3 is CASGTRGNTGELFF.

Concerning this clone itself: The read halts 3 residues ahead of the CDR3 end, with the missing end drawn from the germline J gene. The chain uses TRBV13 and TRBJ2-4; TRBD2 agrees at 15 bases. The germline gives CDR1 PRHDT, CDR2 FYEKMQ (reference sequence). This CDR3 has 18 residues. With 5 bases clipped from V and 4 bases from J, the junction kept 9 bases outside the gene matches. The CDR3 reads CASSVTGLAGGVKNIQYF. The covered CDR3 bases are TGTGCCAGCAGCGTGACTGGACTAGCGGGGGGGGTAAAAAACATT.

In regard to this clone: The CDR3 is cut off 3 residues early in the read; its end comes from the germline J gene. V is TRBV4-1 and J is TRBJ1-4; weak D call: TRBD1 (5 bases). The CDR3 is 16 residues long. CDR1 and CDR2 from the germline V gene are MGHRA and YSYEKL. Trimming removed 0 bases at V and 3 bases at J, with 11 bases between. The CDR3 is CASSQEAQGANEKLFF. Incomplete CDR3 DNA: TGCGCCAGCAGCCAAGAGGCGCAGGGAGCTAATGAAAAA.

CDR3 bases read: TGTGCCAGTAGTACGCGACCCACAGATACC. Protein product: CASSTRPTDT. The complete CDR3 protein is CASSTRPTDTYTF. The chain is built from TRBV19 and TRBJ1-2; no firm D call. With the read ending 3 residues before the CDR3 end, the germline J gene is used to fill in that end. Germline V gene lookup returns CDR1 LNHDA and CDR2 SQIVND (reference sequence). The length of the CDR3 is 13 residues.

To note about this clone: The read halts 3 residues ahead of the CDR3 end, with the missing end drawn from the germline J gene. This rearrangement joins TRBV19 to TRBJ2-3, with D hard to call. The CDR3 has 12 amino acids. CDR1 and CDR2 from the germline V gene are LNHDA and SQIVND (reference sequence). Trimming removed 10 bases from V and 6 bases from J, with 14 bases in between. The CDR3 spells CATKPRQDTQYF. The part of the CDR3 DNA that was read is TGTGCCACAAAACCCAGGCAGGATACG.

Turning to this clone: The read terminates 3 residues before the CDR3 end, so the remaining end is supplied by the germline J gene. The chain recombines TRBV19 with TRBJ1-5; the D gene is possibly TRBD1 (5 bases). The germline V gene has CDR1 LNHDA and CDR2 SQIVND (reference sequence). This CDR3 contains 14 residues. The ends were cut back, 5 bases at V and 0 bases at J, with 8 bases in the middle. Here the CDR3 reads CASSHRHSNQPQHF. CDR3 bases read: TGTGCCAGTAGTCACAGGCATAGCAATCAGCCC. Full variable domain (remainder filled in from reference TRBV19 and TRBJ1-5): DGGITQSPKYLFRKEGQNVTLSCEQNLNHDAMYWYRQDPGQGLRLIYYSQIVNDFQKGDIAEGYSVSREKKESFPLTVTSAQKNPTAFYLCASSHRHSNQPQHFGDGTRLSIL.

With regard to this clone: The sequenced fragment ends 3 residues before the CDR3 boundary, so the rest is inferred from the germline J gene. V usage is TRBV7-3 and J usage is TRBJ2-1; 8 bases fit TRBD2. Germline V lookup: CDR1 SGHTA, CDR2 FQGTGA. The ends lost 5 bases at V and 6 bases at J; junction bases unmatched: 9. The CDR3 runs to 15 residues. Incomplete CDR3 DNA: TGTGCCAGCAGCCCCCTGGCGGGGGGCATCAATGAG. Protein product: CASSPLAGGINE. The full CDR3 is CASSPLAGGINEQFF.

To note about this clone: The CDR3 end lies 3 residues beyond the end of the read and is filled in from the germline J gene. The chain carries TRBV6-1 and TRBJ2-7; perhaps TRBD1 as D (5 bases). In germline, CDR1 is MNHNS, CDR2 SASEGT. V gave up 4 bases and J gave up 1 base, with 8 bases separating them. CDR3 length: 13 residues. Partial CDR3 DNA: TGTGCCAGCAGTGGGGCAGGGTCCTACGAG. Its protein is CASSGAGSYE. The entire CDR3 reads CASSGAGSYEQYF.

A note on this clone: The read terminates 3 residues ahead of where the CDR3 ends, so the germline J gene completes it. The V and J genes are TRBV5-5 and TRBJ2-7, with 11 nucleotides matching TRBD2. Unmatched junction bases numbered 6, after V lost 7 bases and J lost 6 bases. Germline V gives CDR1 SGHKS, CDR2 YYEKEE (reference sequence). The CDR3 is 13 residues long. CDR3: CASGLAGGAEQYF. Partial CDR3 DNA: TGTGCCAGCGGACTAGCGGGTGGAGCCGAG.

With respect to this clone: The read is 3 residues too short to cover the CDR3 end, so that end is filled in from the germline J gene. This chain uses TRBV9 with TRBJ2-3; D remains unclear. Trimming took 0 bases from V and 3 from J, leaving 8 bases between them. CDR3 length equals 14 residues. Germline loops: CDR1 SGDLS, CDR2 YYNGEE. CDR3 loop: CASSVVINTDTQYF. CDR3 DNA (partial): TGTGCCAGCAGCGTAGTTATAAATACAGATACG.

As for this clone: The read gets to within 3 residues of the CDR3 end, and the germline J gene fills in the rest. The chain recombines TRBV7-2 with TRBJ2-7; the D call may be TRBD1 or TRBD2 (5 bases each). Deletions cut 5 bases from V and 2 bases from J, with 16 bases between. This CDR3 contains 15 residues. Germline V gene lookup returns CDR1 SGHTA and CDR2 FQGNSA. Partial CDR3 DNA: TGTGCCAGCAGCAAGGGGAGTATGAGGGCCTACGAG. This sequence encodes CASSKGSMRAYE. The entire CDR3 reads CASSKGSMRAYEQYF.

With regard to this clone: The read ends 3 residues early relative to the CDR3; the germline J gene fills the gap. This chain connects TRBV19 to TRBJ2-4; 8 nucleotides match TRBD2. Germline V CDR1 and CDR2: LNHDA, SQIVND (reference sequence). The CDR3 spans 15 residues. CDR3 amino acids: CASLNFAGGSDGQYF. Partial CDR3 DNA: TGTGCCAGTTTAAATTTCGCGGGGGGAAGCGATGGT.

The part of the CDR3 DNA that was read is TGTGCCAGTAGTACCGCAGGGGCTGCAACTAATGAAAAG. As protein: CASSTAGAATNEK. The complete CDR3 reads CASSTAGAATNEKLFF. This sequence joins TRBV19 and TRBJ2-2; the D gene is possibly TRBD1 (6 bases). Sequencing ends 3 residues short of the CDR3 end; the germline J gene provides the rest. Germline loops: CDR1 LNHDA, CDR2 SQIVND (reference sequence). The CDR3 covers 16 residues. Variable domain in full (rest from reference TRBV19 and TRBJ2-2): DGGITQSPKYLFRKEGQNVTLSCEQNLNHDAMYWYRQDPGQGLRLIYYSQIVNDFQKGDIAEGYSVSREKKESFPLTVTSAQKNPTAFYLCASSTAGAATNEKLFFGEGSRLTVL.

As to this clone: The read stops 3 residues short of the end of the CDR3; the missing end is completed from the germline J gene. The chain combines TRBV11-3 with TRBJ2-3, with unresolved D. Per germline, CDR1 SGHNT and CDR2 YENEEA. The CDR3 runs 13 residues. The V gene lost 0 bases and the J gene lost 5 bases, with 6 bases spanning the gap. The CDR3 is CASSLEAEDTQYF. CDR3 DNA, as far as it was read: TGTGCCAGCAGCTTAGAGGCGGAAGATACG.

About this clone: The read finishes 3 residues shy of the CDR3 end, and the germline J gene is used to complete it. This rearrangement joins TRBV6-2 or TRBV6-3 to TRBJ2-3; 9 bases are shared with TRBD2. Trimming cost V 6 bases and J 4 bases; bases outside gene matches: 5. This CDR3 has 14 amino acids. Germline V gives CDR1 MNHEY, CDR2 SVGEGT. CDR3: CASRNSGSADTQYF. CDR3 DNA, as far as it was read: TGTGCCAGCAGGAATAGCGGGAGTGCAGATACG.

Points on this clone: The read stops 3 residues short of the end of the CDR3; the missing end is completed from the germline J gene. The chain recombines TRBV2 with TRBJ2-1; 8 nucleotides align to TRBD1. After removal of 7 bases from V and 6 bases from J, the junction contained 8 bases not matched to a gene. The CDR3 contains 14 residues. Germline CDR1 SNHLY, CDR2 FYNNEI. CDR3 sequence reads: CASNGQGRSNEQFF. The sequenced part of the CDR3 DNA is TGTGCCAGCAACGGACAGGGTCGATCCAATGAG.

Regarding this clone: Read coverage stops 3 residues before the CDR3 terminus; the germline J gene supplies the remainder. V is TRBV7-9 and J is TRBJ2-7, with D possibly being TRBD1 (6 bases). This CDR3 spans 14 amino acids. V was cut by 5 bases and J by 1 base, with 12 bases left in between. Germline V gene sequence: CDR1 SEHNR, CDR2 FQNEAQ (reference sequence). This CDR3 reads CASSQQGNSYEQYF. The part of the CDR3 DNA that was read is TGTGCCAGCAGCCAACAGGGTAATTCCTACGAG.